These T cell receptor beta chains were read from a single sample in a study of T-cell memory formation after mild COVID-19. Each CDR3 protein gets one entry after TCRdb re-called the 5' RACE reads with MiXCR. The table records 85,000 to 130,000 distinct CDR3 sequences, 11% of them present only once. What was sequenced was PBMCs or a T cell subset sorted from them (not recorded which). All receptors derive from a man aged 18 to 29 who had mild COVID-19 (a few samples of this study predate the infection). Cell type and time point are not known. Both conserved end residues are part of each CDR3. A D gene is named only where the DNA matches it firmly. Clone size is shown for a subset of rows, as once, few, many or a class of expanded clone.

clone size,D gene,V gene,J gene,CDR3 DNA,CDR3 protein
few,-,TRBV12-3/TRBV12-4,TRBJ2-5,TGTGCCAGCACCAAGGGGCGGGGAAAAGAGACCCAGTACTTC,CASTKGRGKETQYF
-,TRBD1,TRBV7-2,TRBJ1-5,TGTGCCAGCAGCCCAACGGGACAGAGATATAGCAATCAGCCCCAGCATTTT,CASSPTGQRYSNQPQHF
many,-,TRBV4-3,TRBJ2-2,TGCGCCAGCAGCCAACCGTACCGGGGCACCGGGGAGCTGTTTTTT,CASSQPYRGTGELFF
-,TRBD2,TRBV7-9,TRBJ2-5,TGTGCCAGCAGCTTGACTAGCGGGGGAGAGACCCAGTACTTC,CASSLTSGGETQYF
many,-,TRBV27,TRBJ2-1,TGTGCCAGCAGTGCCCGACAGAGCTCCTACAATGAGCAGTTCTTC,CASSARQSSYNEQFF
-,TRBD2,TRBV29-1,TRBJ2-3,TGCAGCGTTGAAGACGCTGGCCGAGGATACCGGGCGGGGGCGCAGTATTTT,CSVEDAGRGYRAGAQYF
few,-,TRBV4-1,TRBJ2-7,TGCGCCAGCAGCCGCGCCGGGACGGGCGAGCAGTACTTC,CASSRAGTGEQYF
few,-,TRBV6-5,TRBJ1-3,TGTGCCAGCAGGAAGACGGTGAGCTCTGGAAACACCATATATTTT,CASRKTVSSGNTIYF
few,-,TRBV12-3/TRBV12-4,TRBJ2-5,TGTGCCAGCAAACCCGGGTCGGGGAAGACCCAGTACTTC,CASKPGSGKTQYF
-,-,TRBV5-1,TRBJ2-2,TGCGCCAGCAGCATCACGGGGTCGAACACCGGGGAGCTGTTTTTT,CASSITGSNTGELFF
many,-,TRBV5-1,TRBJ2-3,TGCGCCAGCAGCTCCACCTACGACGGAATCCTTCATGATACGCAGTATTTT,CASSSTYDGILHDTQYF
few,-,TRBV4-3,TRBJ2-3,TGCGCCAGCAGCCAAGAGGGCAGGAACCCAGATACGCAGTATTTT,CASSQEGRNPDTQYF
-,-,TRBV27,TRBJ2-3,TGTGCCAGCAGTTTTTCTGAGGGGAGCATGGATACGCAGTATTTT,CASSFSEGSMDTQYF
few,TRBD2,TRBV20-1,TRBJ2-1,TGCAGTGCTAGAGAGTTAGTAGGCGGGGGATACAATGAGCAGTTCTTC,CSARELVGGGYNEQFF
-,TRBD2,TRBV7-9,TRBJ2-3,TGTGCCAGCACCTTAGCGGGGCGCACAGATACGCAGTATTTT,CASTLAGRTDTQYF
few,-,TRBV5-1,TRBJ2-3,TGCGCCAGCTACCAGGCCAGACTCACAGATACGCAGTATTTT,CASYQARLTDTQYF
many,-,TRBV7-2,TRBJ2-3,TGTGCCAGCAGCCCGTTAGGGCCAGATACGCAGTATTTT,CASSPLGPDTQYF
few,TRBD1,TRBV6-2/TRBV6-3,TRBJ1-1,TGTGCCAGCAGCCTGGGACAGGTTAACACTGAAGCTTTCTTT,CASSLGQVNTEAFF
-,TRBD2,TRBV7-2,TRBJ2-7,TGTGCCAGCAGCTCGCCGGGACTAGCGGGGACGAACTCCTACGAGCAGTACTTC,CASSSPGLAGTNSYEQYF
-,-,TRBV6-6,TRBJ1-3,TGTGCCAGCAGTTCAACCCGTCCCTTCTCTGGAAACACCATATATTTT,CASSSTRPFSGNTIYF
-,-,TRBV20-1,TRBJ1-6,TGCAGTGCTAAGGAGCTTGACAGGAGCTCCTATAATTCACCCCTCCACTTT,CSAKELDRSSYNSPLHF
-,-,TRBV29-1,TRBJ1-3,TGCAGCGTCGATGGACAGTCTGGAAACACCATATATTTT,CSVDGQSGNTIYF
-,-,TRBV10-3,TRBJ1-5,TGTGCCAGTTCGAAGGGTGTGGGCAATCAGCCCCAGCATTTT,CASSKGVGNQPQHF
few,TRBD1,TRBV2,TRBJ2-5,TGTGCCAGTAAACTGGACGGGACAGCTGAAGAGACCCAGTACTTC,CASKLDGTAEETQYF
-,-,TRBV7-3,TRBJ2-3,TGTGCCAGCAGCTTAATAGGCCAGCGGGCAGATACGCAGTATTTT,CASSLIGQRADTQYF
-,-,TRBV6-2/TRBV6-3,TRBJ2-7,TGTGCCAGCAGTTACTCTCCGGAGCAGCCCTACGAGCAGTACTTC,CASSYSPEQPYEQYF
-,-,TRBV4-1,TRBJ1-2,TGCGCCAGCAGCCCGAGGGTGGCCGACACTGGCTACACCTTC,CASSPRVADTGYTF
many,TRBD2,TRBV4-3,TRBJ2-6,TGCGCCAGCAGCCAAGATGGGGGGGCTGGGGCCAACGTCCTGACTTTC,CASSQDGGAGANVLTF
few,-,TRBV12-3/TRBV12-4,TRBJ1-1,TGTGCCAGCAGTGCAGCGGTGTCGAACACTGAAGCTTTCTTT,CASSAAVSNTEAFF
many,-,TRBV4-1,TRBJ2-7,TGCGCCAGCAGCCAAGGATCCTACGAGCAGTACTTC,CASSQGSYEQYF
-,TRBD1,TRBV4-1,TRBJ1-1,TGCGCCAGCAGCCAAGGGGACAGGGTGAACACTGAAGCTTTCTTT,CASSQGDRVNTEAFF
few,-,TRBV19,TRBJ2-1,TGTGCCAGTACCTTCACAACAGGCGTTCCGTTCTTC,CASTFTTGVPFF
-,-,TRBV29-1,TRBJ2-2,TGCAGCGTTGATGTCGTCGCGAACACCGGGGAGCTGTTTTTT,CSVDVVANTGELFF
few,-,TRBV19,TRBJ1-2,TGTGCCAGTAACCCCAACGGCTATGGCTACACCTTC,CASNPNGYGYTF
-,-,TRBV27,TRBJ1-3,TGTGCCAGCAGGAAACAGGGTGTTGGAAACACCATATATTTT,CASRKQGVGNTIYF
few,-,TRBV5-8,TRBJ2-7,TGTGCCAGCAGCTCGGCGGGTGGTCAGGGGTTTCCCTACGAGCAGTACTTC,CASSSAGGQGFPYEQYF
-,TRBD1,TRBV27,TRBJ2-1,TGTGCCAGCAGGCCCGAGACAGGGTACAATGAGCAGTTCTTC,CASRPETGYNEQFF
few,-,TRBV6-5,TRBJ2-3,TGTGCCAGCAGCCCCTCTATTGATACGCAGTATTTT,CASSPSIDTQYF
few,-,TRBV7-9,TRBJ1-3,TGTGCCAGCAGCGGTAGTAACTCTGGAAACACCATATATTTT,CASSGSNSGNTIYF
once,-,TRBV14,TRBJ2-3,TGTGCCAGCTCGGCGGCAGGGGGGTTTACGCAGTATTTT,CASSAAGGFTQYF
-,-,TRBV7-2,TRBJ2-1,TGTGCCAGCACCACAGGGGGACTAGGAGCCAATGAGCAGTTCTTC,CASTTGGLGANEQFF
few,-,TRBV4-2,TRBJ2-7,TGTGCCAGCAGCCCGCTCGAATTTAACGCGCCCTACGAGCAGTACTTC,CASSPLEFNAPYEQYF
many,-,TRBV4-1,TRBJ1-1,TGCGCCAGCAGCCAAGATAACACTGAAGCTTTCTTT,CASSQDNTEAFF
few,-,TRBV4-2,TRBJ2-7,TGTGCCAGCAGCCAAGAGGAGACGGTCTCCTACGAGCAGTACTTC,CASSQEETVSYEQYF
few,-,TRBV12-3/TRBV12-4,TRBJ2-3,TGTGCCAGCAGCATTGCCGTTGGGGGCACAGATACGCAGTATTTT,CASSIAVGGTDTQYF
many,TRBD2,TRBV9,TRBJ2-5,TGTGCCAGCAGCGTCGGGACTAGCGGTTACCAAGAGACCCAGTACTTC,CASSVGTSGYQETQYF
-,TRBD1,TRBV6-6,TRBJ2-7,TGTGCCAGCAGTTCAGGGGGATATACGGGAGAGCAGTACTTC,CASSSGGYTGEQYF
many,TRBD1,TRBV27,TRBJ2-2,TGTGCCAGCAGCTTCACATCGGGACAGCCAACCGGGGAGCTGTTTTTT,CASSFTSGQPTGELFF
-,-,TRBV19,TRBJ2-1,TGTGCCACCCGTGGAACCGCTCGGAATGAGCAGTTCTTC,CATRGTARNEQFF
few,-,TRBV7-9,TRBJ2-7,TGTGCCAGCAGCTTAGGGACAACCCACGAGCAGTACTTC,CASSLGTTHEQYF
many,TRBD2,TRBV4-1,TRBJ2-1,TGCGCCAGCAGCTACCCGACTAGCGGGTACAATGAGCAGTTCTTC,CASSYPTSGYNEQFF